This T cell receptor (beta chain) came from a study of T cell responses to AZD1222 COVID-19 vaccine (dated by TCRdb to the early 2020s). Looking at the study overall: Because spike-specific TCR depth and breadth did not differ between the two schedules, AZD1222 recipients who got a second dose at roughly 4 weeks were pooled with those who got a second dose at roughly 12 weeks. A total of approximately 240 trial participants underwent TCR sequencing, of whom nearly 210 received two doses of AZD1222 and 26 received two doses of the MenACWY control vaccine. Enrollment into the trials was organized by age into subgroups of 18-55, 56-69 and 70-plus years, and those subgroups contained roughly 160, 29 and 62 TCR-sequenced participants, respectively.

With regard to this clone: Which antigen it targets is not known. No clone much larger than this one lies a single base away; base qualities are absent.

Overall study results and their limits: Only a handful of AZD1222 recipients were SARS-CoV-2 seropositive at baseline, limiting conclusions about previously exposed vaccinees. After two AZD1222 doses, both the breadth and the depth of spike-specific TCRs were significantly higher than at day 0 and than in MenACWY recipients. The whole spike protein was spanned by vaccine-associated CD4 TCRs, and dominant responses were seen in regions 160-218 and 743-854. Most participants were white British and females outnumbered males, and the authors suggested that clonal diversity may have been underestimated. Epitopes outside the regions mutated in the B.1.351 and B.1.1.7 variants were reportedly recognized by nearly half of the unique spike-specific TCRs. Because no samples from the day 14 peak response were available, repertoires could be characterized only after the peak T cell response. The 56-69-year group was small, and its depth increase did not reach significance, likely because of low power.

The time point label for this specimen denotes: baseline before first vaccination. The vaccinee samples were drawn from two UK trials, COV001 and COV002, one of which was a single-blind randomized controlled phase 2/3 trial testing AZD1222 (ChAdOx1 nCoV-19) in healthy adults. Trial participant PBMC samples were collected at day 0 and day 28 after the second dose for TCRbeta chain sequencing. The CDR3 regions of human TCRbeta chains were analyzed by immunosequencing. The authors' analysis ran thus. TCRs in the repertoires were matched against a reference library of SARS-CoV-2-specific TCRs that had been generated with the MIRA antigen-specificity platform. Breadth meant the fraction of unique TCRs that were SARS-CoV-2-associated, whereas depth meant the fraction of total T cells that were SARS-CoV-2-associated. Using the MIRA data, each spike-specific TCR was mapped to the spike region that the TCR reacts to and placed in a CD4 or CD8 class. Log10-transformed breadth and depth values were compared by one-way ANOVA with Sidak's multiple comparisons tests. TCRdb took this table from immuneACCESS and kept in-frame rearrangements with V and J called. Such tables lack part of the clones; where checked against another copy, unresolved V genes explain under half of the gap, and the rest is unexplained. The DNA was the basis for D and trimming; V, J and clone size are from that table. The sample table shows roughly 150,000 clones, and 80% to 90% are seen once. The leading ten clones occupy about 5% of the sample.

Sequences were derived from peripheral blood, sampled on day 0 of AZD1222 vaccination. The TCR originated in an adult in good health.

The CDR3 here reads CASFGSDTYEQYF. The DNA sequence is given as TGTGCCAGCTTCGGGTCGGACACCTACGAGCAGTACTTC. The chain uses TRBV28 and TRBJ2-7; perhaps TRBD1 is the D gene, with 5 bases matching. The germline ends are 13 bases apart after V is trimmed by 8 bases and J by 2 bases. Based on the germline V gene, the CDR1 and CDR2 sequences are MDHEN and SYDVKM. The CDR3 has 13 amino acids, counting the end cysteine and phenylalanine. Only CDR3 DNA is held: 39 bases, read in frame from base 1.